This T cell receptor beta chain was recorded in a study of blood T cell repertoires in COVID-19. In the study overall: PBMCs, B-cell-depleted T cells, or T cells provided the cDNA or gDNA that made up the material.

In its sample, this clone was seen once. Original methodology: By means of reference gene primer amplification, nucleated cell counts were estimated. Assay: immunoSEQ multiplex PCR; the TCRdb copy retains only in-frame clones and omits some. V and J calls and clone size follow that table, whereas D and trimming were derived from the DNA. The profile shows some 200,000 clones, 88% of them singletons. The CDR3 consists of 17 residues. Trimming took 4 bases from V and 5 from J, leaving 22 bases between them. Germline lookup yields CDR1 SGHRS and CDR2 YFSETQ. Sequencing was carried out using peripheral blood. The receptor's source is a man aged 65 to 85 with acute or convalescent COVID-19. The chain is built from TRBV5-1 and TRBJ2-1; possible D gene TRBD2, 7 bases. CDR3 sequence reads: CASSVRGGGSGDNEQFF. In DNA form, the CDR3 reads TGCGCCAGCAGCGTCAGGGGTGGCGGGAGCGGCGACAATGAGCAGTTCTTC.